Detailed here is one T cell receptor (beta chain). This sample is part of a study of blood T cell repertoires in COVID-19. On the study more broadly: Acute-phase and convalescent COVID-19 samples originated in the United States, Italy and Spain. T cells, B-cell-depleted T cells, or PBMCs supplied cDNA or gDNA.

The CDR3 has 14 residues. The V and J ends lost 0 bases and 2 bases respectively, with 6 bases between them. In germline, CDR1 is MNHEY, CDR2 SMNVEV (reference sequence). Original analysis: From reference gene primer amplification, estimates of nucleated cell counts were derived. Clones were sequenced by immunoSEQ multiplex PCR, and TCRdb holds only the in-frame ones, with some missing. V and J calls and clone size come straight from that table; D and trimming were deduced from the DNA. The table records under 350,000 clones, approximately 85% of them present only once. The chain carries TRBV27 and TRBJ2-3; the D is unclear. What was sequenced was peripheral blood. The receptor was derived from a woman between 70 and 85 years old with acute or convalescent COVID-19. The CDR3 DNA sequence: TGTGCCAGCAGTTTATCAACCTACACAGATACGCAGTATTTT. It specifies CASSLSTYTDTQYF.